The entry that follows covers one TCR beta chain sequence. The record originates from a study of siplizumab effects on memory and regulatory T cells. The CDR3 runs to 15 residues. Germline CDR1 MNHEY, CDR2 SVGAGI. Deletions cut 6 bases from V and 0 bases from J, with 15 bases between. Per individual sample, about 100,000 TCR templates were assayed. Using immunoSEQ multiplex PCR, the repertoire was profiled, and TCRdb retains in-frame clones only, with some absent. The sample lists about 100,000 clones, around 90% occurring once. This receptor was taken from a human donor in good health. The material sequenced was non-Treg CD4+ T cells sorted from blood. The V gene is TRBV6-5, the J gene TRBJ2-7; D is possibly TRBD2 (6 bases). This CDR3 reads CASSRPGVSSYEQYF. CDR3 DNA: TGTGCCAGCAGCCGGCCGGGGGTTAGCTCCTACGAGCAGTACTTC.